This TCR beta chain was documented in a study of T-cell memory formation after mild COVID-19. V was trimmed by 5 bases and J by 1 base, leaving 11 bases between them. The germline V gene encodes CDR1 GTSNPN and CDR2 SVGIG (reference sequence). The CDR3 has 14 amino acids. As for this clonotype: Its antigen remains unknown.

UMIs and sample barcodes were carried by the TCR alpha and TCR beta cDNA libraries that 5'RACE produced using constant-segment primers. TCRdb itself ran the 5' RACE reads through MiXCR, one entry per CDR3 protein. The sample shows about 400,000 distinct CDR3 sequences, approximately 24% of them seen only once. General observations from the study: Cross-reactive memory appears to have joined, as suggested by some responding clones showing up in pre-infection memory. SARS-CoV-2 specificity was not confirmed for second-wave clones peaking on day 37.

Sequenced input: PBMCs or a T cell subset sorted from them (not recorded which). The V gene is TRBV30, the J gene TRBJ2-2; tentatively, D is TRBD2 (5 bases). This TCR was sampled from an adult woman who had mild COVID-19 (a few samples of this study predate the infection). Cell type and time point are not known. The CDR3 spells CAWAGGMNTGELFF. For the CDR3, the DNA is TGTGCCTGGGCGGGCGGAATGAACACCGGGGAGCTGTTTTTT.